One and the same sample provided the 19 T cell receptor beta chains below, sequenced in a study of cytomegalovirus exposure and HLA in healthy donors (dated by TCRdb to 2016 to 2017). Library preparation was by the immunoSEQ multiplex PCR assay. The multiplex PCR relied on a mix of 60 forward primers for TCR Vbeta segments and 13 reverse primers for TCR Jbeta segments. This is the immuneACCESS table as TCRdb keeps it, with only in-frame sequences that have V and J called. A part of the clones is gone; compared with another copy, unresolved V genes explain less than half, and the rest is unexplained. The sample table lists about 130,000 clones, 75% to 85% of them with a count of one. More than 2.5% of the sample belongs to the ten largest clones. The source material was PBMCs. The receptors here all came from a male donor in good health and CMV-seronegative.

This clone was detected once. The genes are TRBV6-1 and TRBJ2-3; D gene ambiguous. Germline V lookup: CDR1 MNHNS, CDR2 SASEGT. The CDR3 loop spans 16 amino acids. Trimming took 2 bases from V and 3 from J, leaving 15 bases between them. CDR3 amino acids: CASSERVRTGTDTQYF. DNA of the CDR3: TGTGCCAGCAGTGAACGGGTTCGAACTGGGACAGATACGCAGTATTTT.

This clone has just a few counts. CDR3 nucleotides: TGTGCCAGCAGCTTGAGGACAGGGGCAGCTTCTGGGGCCAACGTCCTGACTTTC. Its protein is CASSLRTGAASGANVLTF. The V and J genes are TRBV7-9 and TRBJ2-6; 9 positions agree with TRBD1. Germline-derived CDR1 and CDR2 are SEHNR and FQNEAQ (reference sequence). With 3 bases clipped from V and 1 base from J, the junction kept 7 bases outside the gene matches. This CDR3 has 18 amino acids.

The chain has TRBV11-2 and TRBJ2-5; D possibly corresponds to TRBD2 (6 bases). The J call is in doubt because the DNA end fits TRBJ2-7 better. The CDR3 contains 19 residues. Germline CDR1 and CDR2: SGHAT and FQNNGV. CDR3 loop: CASSLGSGPSIRRWYEQYF. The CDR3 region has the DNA TGTGCCAGCAGCTTAGGTAGCGGTCCCTCAATTCGGCGATGGTACGAGCAGTACTTC.

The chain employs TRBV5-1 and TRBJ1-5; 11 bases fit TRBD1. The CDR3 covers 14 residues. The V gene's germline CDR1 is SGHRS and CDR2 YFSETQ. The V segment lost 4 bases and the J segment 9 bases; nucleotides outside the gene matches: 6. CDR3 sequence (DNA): TGCGCCAGCAGCCTAGGACAGGGGGCTTCGCCCCAGCATTTT. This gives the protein CASSLGQGASPQHF.

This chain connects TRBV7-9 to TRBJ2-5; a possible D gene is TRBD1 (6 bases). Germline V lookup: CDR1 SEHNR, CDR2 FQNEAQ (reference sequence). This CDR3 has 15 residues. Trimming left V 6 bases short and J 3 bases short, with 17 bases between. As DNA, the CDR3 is TGTGCCAGCAGAGGACCGCTTTGGGACAAAGAGACCCAGTACTTC. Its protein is CASRGPLWDKETQYF.

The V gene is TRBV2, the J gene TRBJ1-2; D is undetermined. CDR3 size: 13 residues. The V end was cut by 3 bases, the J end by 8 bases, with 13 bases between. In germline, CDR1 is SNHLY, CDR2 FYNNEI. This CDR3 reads CASSEAPLGGYTF. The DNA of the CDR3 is TGTGCCAGCAGTGAGGCCCCACTCGGGGGCTACACCTTC.

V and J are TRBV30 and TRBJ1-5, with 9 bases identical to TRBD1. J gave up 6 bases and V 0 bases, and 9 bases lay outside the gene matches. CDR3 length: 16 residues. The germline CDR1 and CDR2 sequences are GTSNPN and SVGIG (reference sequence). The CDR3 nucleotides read TGTGCCTGGAGTGTCGTTGACAGGGGGTCGGTTCAGCCCCAGCATTTT. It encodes CAWSVVDRGSVQPQHF.

DNA of the CDR3: TGTGCCAGCAGCGTAGATGGCCGGAACACTGAAGCTTTCTTT. As protein: CASSVDGRNTEAFF. The chain combines TRBV9 with TRBJ1-1, with no clear D. Deletions cut 0 bases from V and 1 base from J, with 7 bases between. The length of the CDR3 is 14 residues. From germline, CDR1 is SGDLS and CDR2 YYNGEE.

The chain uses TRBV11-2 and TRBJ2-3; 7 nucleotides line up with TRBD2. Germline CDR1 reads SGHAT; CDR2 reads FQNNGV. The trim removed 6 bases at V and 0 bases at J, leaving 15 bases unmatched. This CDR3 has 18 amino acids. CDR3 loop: CASSLQGTGLRSTDTQYF. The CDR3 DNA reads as TGTGCCAGCAGTCTGCAAGGCACGGGACTAAGGAGCACAGATACGCAGTATTTT.

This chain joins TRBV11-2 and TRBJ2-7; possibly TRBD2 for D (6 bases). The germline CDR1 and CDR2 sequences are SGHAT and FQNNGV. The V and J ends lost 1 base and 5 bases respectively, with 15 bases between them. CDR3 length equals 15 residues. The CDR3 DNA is TGTGCCAGCAGCTTAGTAGTCGCGGGGTTCAACGAGCAGTACTTC. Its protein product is CASSLVVAGFNEQYF.

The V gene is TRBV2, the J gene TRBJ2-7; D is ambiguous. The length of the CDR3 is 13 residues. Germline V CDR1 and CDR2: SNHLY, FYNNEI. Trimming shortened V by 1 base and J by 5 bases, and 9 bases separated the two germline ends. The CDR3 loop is CASSEVVVNEQYF. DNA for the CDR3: TGTGCCAGCAGTGAAGTGGTAGTAAACGAGCAGTACTTC.

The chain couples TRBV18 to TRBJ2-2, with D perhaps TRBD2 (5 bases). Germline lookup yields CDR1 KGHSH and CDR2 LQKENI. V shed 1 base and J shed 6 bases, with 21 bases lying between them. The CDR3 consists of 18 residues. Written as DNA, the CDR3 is TGTGCCAGCTCACCACAACTAGTACAAACGACGGGTGCCGGGGAGCTGTTTTTT. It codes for CASSPQLVQTTGAGELFF.

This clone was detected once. CDR3 in amino acids: CAWSLIPVEEKLFF. The CDR3 DNA is TGTGCCTGGAGTTTAATCCCCGTTGAGGAAAAACTGTTTTTT. The rearrangement uses TRBV30 and TRBJ1-4; D uncertain. The CDR3 covers 14 residues. CDR1 and CDR2 from the germline V gene are GTSNPN and SVGIG (reference sequence). Between the trimmed V and J ends, which lost 2 bases and 8 bases, there was a span of 15 bases.

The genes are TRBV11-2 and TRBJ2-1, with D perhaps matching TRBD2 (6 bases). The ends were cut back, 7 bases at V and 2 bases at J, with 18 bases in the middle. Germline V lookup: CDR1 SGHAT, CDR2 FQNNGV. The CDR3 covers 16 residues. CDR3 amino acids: CASIALGRGTYNEQFF. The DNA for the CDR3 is TGTGCCAGCATAGCCCTCGGGCGCGGGACCTACAATGAGCAGTTCTTC.

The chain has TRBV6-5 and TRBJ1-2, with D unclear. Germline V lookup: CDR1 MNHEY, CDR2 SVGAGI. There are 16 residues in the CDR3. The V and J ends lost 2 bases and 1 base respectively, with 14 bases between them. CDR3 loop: CASSYPGEGINYGYTF. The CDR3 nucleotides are TGTGCCAGCAGTTACCCCGGGGAGGGTATTAACTATGGCTACACCTTC.

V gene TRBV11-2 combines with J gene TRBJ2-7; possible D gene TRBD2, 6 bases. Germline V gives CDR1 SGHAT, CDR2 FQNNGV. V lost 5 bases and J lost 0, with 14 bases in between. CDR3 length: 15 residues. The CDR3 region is CASSTARGFSYEQYF. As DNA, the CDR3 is TGTGCCAGCAGCACCGCGCGGGGCTTCTCCTACGAGCAGTACTTC.

The CDR3 loop reads CASSRVIDQPQHF. The CDR3 nucleotides are TGTGCCAGCAGCCGGGTTATCGATCAGCCCCAGCATTTT. This chain links TRBV6-5 with TRBJ1-5, with D hard to call. The CDR3 is made up of 13 amino acids. V lost 6 bases and J lost 5, with 11 bases in between. Germline CDR1 reads MNHEY; CDR2 reads SVGAGI.

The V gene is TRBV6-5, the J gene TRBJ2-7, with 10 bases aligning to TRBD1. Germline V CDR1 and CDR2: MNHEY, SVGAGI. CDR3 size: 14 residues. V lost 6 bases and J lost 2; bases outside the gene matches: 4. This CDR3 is CASSFGTGAYEQYF. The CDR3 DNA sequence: TGTGCCAGCAGCTTTGGGACAGGGGCCTACGAGCAGTACTTC.

The CDR3 reads CASRKNKKREGPRLNEQFF. CDR3 sequence (DNA): TGTGCCAGTAGGAAGAATAAAAAGCGGGAGGGCCCGAGACTCAATGAGCAGTTCTTC. The chain has TRBV19 and TRBJ2-1; 10 bases align to TRBD2. The CDR3 loop spans 19 amino acids. V shed 6 bases and J 6 bases; nucleotides not matched to a gene: 20. CDR1 is LNHDA and CDR2 is SQIVND in the germline V gene (reference sequence).